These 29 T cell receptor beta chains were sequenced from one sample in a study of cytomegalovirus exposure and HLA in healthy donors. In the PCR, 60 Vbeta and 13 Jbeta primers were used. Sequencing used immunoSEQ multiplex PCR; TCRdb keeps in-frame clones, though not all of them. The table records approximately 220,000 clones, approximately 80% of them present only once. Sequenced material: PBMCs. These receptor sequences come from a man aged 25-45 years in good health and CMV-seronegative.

The chain's CDR3 is CAIRTDTTFNEQYF. As DNA, the CDR3 is TGTGCCATCAGGACAGACACCACGTTCAACGAGCAGTACTTC. V is TRBV10-3 and J is TRBJ2-7; possibly TRBD1 for D (5 bases). The CDR3 contains 14 residues. The ends were cut back, 6 bases at V and 5 bases at J, with 17 bases in the middle. Germline values: CDR1 ENHRY, CDR2 SYGVKD.

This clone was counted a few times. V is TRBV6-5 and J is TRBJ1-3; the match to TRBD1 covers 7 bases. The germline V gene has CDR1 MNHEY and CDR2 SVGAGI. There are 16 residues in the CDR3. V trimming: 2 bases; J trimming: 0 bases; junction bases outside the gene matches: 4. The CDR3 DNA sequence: TGTGCCAGCAGTTACGGGACAGCGAGCTCTGGAAACACCATATATTTT. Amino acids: CASSYGTASSGNTIYF.

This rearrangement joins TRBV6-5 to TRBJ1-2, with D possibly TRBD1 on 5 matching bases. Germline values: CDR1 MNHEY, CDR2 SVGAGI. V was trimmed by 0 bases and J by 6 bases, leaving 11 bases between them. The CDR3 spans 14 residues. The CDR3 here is CASSYSSQGNGYTF. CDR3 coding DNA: TGTGCCAGCAGTTACTCGAGCCAGGGAAATGGCTACACCTTC.

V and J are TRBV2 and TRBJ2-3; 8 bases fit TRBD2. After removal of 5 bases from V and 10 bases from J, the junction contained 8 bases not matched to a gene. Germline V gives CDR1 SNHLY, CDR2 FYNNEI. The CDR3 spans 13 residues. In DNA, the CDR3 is TGTGCCAGCAGTAAACTACTAGCGGACTCGCAGTATTTT. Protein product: CASSKLLADSQYF.

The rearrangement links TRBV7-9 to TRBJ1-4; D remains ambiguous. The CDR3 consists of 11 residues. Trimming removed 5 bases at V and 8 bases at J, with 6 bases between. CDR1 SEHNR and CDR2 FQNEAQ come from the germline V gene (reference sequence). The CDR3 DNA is TGTGCCAGCAGCCATCAAGAAAAACTGTTTTTT. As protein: CASSHQEKLFF. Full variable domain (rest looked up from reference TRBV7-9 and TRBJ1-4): DTGVSQNPRHKITKRGQNVTFRCDPISEHNRLYWYRQTLGQGPEFLTYFQNEAQLEKSRLLSDRFSAERPKGSFSTLEIQRTEQGDSAMYLCASSHQEKLFFGSGTQLSVL.

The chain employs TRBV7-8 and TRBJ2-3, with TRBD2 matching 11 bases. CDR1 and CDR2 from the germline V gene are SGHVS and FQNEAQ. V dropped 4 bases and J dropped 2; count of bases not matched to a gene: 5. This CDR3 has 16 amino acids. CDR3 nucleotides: TGTGCCAGCAGCTCTCGACTAGCGGGGAACACAGATACGCAGTATTTT. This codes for CASSSRLAGNTDTQYF.

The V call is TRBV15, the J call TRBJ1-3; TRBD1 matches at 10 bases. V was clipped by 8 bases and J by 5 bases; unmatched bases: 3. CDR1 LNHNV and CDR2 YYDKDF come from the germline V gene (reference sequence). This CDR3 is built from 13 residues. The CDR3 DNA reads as TGTGCCACCGGGGACAGGGGAAGAAACACCATATATTTT. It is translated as CATGDRGRNTIYF.

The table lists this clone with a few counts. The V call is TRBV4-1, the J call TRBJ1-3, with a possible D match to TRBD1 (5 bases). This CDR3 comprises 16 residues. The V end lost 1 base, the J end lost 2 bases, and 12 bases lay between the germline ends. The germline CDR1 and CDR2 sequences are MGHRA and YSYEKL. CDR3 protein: CASSQGGGVPGNTIYF. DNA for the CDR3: TGCGCCAGCAGCCAAGGGGGAGGGGTGCCTGGAAACACCATATATTTT.

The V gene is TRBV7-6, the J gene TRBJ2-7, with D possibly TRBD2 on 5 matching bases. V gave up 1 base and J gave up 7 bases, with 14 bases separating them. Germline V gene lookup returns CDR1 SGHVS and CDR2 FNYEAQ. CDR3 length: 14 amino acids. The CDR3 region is CASSLGGPPGEQYF. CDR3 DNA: TGTGCCAGCAGCTTAGGAGGCCCGCCGGGGGAGCAGTACTTC.

The CDR3 coding sequence is TGTGCCAGTAGTAAAGACAGGGTTGGGGCCAACGTCCTGACTTTC. Translated: CASSKDRVGANVLTF. The V gene is TRBV19, the J gene TRBJ2-6, with 7 bases that match TRBD1. CDR1 is LNHDA and CDR2 is SQIVND in the germline V gene (reference sequence). The junction had 3 bases not matched to a gene; V was cut back by 4 bases and J by 3 bases. This CDR3 contains 15 residues.

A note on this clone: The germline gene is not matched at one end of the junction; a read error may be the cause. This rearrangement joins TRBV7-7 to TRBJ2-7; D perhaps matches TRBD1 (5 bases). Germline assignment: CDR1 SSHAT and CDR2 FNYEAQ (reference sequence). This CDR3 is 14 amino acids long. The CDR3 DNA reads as TGTGCTAGCAGCTTGACAGAAGGCTCCTACGAGCAGTACTTC. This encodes CASSLTEGSYEQYF.

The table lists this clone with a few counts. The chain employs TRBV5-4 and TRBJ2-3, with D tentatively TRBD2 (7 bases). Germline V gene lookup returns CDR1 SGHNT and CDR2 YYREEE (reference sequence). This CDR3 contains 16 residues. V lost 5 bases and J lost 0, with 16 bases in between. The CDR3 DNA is TGTGCCAGCAGGGGTAGGGGGGGGTTTAGCACAGATACGCAGTATTTT. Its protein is CASRGRGGFSTDTQYF.

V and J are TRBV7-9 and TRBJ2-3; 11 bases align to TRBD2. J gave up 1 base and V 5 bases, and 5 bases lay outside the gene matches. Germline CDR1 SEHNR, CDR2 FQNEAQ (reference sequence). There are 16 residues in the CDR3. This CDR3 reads CASSLRGLAGTDTQYF. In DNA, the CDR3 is TGTGCCAGCAGCCTAAGGGGACTAGCGGGCACAGATACGCAGTATTTT.

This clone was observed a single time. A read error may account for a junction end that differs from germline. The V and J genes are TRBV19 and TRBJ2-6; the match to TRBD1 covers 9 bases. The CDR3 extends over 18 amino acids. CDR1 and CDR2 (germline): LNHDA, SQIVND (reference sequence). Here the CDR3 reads CASSIYGQGTSGASVLTF. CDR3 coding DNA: TGTGCCAGTAGTATATATGGACAGGGGACCTCTGGGGCCAGCGTCCTGACTTTC.

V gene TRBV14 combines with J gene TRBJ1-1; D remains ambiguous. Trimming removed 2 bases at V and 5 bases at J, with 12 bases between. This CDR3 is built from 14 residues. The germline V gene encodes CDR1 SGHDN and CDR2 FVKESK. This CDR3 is CASSQRRGGTEAFF. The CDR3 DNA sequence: TGTGCCAGCAGCCAACGTCGGGGTGGAACTGAAGCTTTCTTT.

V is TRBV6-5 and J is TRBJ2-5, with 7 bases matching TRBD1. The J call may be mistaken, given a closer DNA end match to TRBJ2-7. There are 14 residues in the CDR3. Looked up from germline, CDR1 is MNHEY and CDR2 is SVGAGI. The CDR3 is CASSYQGETDEQYF. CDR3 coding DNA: TGTGCCAGCAGTTACCAGGGGGAGACCGACGAGCAGTACTTC.

CDR3 in DNA: TGTGCCAGCAGTGAGCGGTCCCCCGGCCTCCTGAACACTGAAGCTTTCTTT. Protein: CASSERSPGLLNTEAFF. The chain employs TRBV2 and TRBJ1-1; no definite D call. Trimming took 3 bases from V and 0 from J, leaving 17 bases between them. Germline assignment: CDR1 SNHLY and CDR2 FYNNEI. This CDR3 has 17 residues.

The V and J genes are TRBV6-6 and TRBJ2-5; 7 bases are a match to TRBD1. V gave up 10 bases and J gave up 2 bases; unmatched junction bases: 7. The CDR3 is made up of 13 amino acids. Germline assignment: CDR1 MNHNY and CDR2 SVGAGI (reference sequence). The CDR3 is CATSNRGQETQYF. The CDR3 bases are TGTGCCACCTCCAACAGGGGACAAGAGACCCAGTACTTC.

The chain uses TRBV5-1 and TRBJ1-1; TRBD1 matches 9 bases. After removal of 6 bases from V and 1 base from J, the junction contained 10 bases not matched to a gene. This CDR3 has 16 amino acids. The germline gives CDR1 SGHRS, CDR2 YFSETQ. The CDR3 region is CASTTGTGMRNTEAFF. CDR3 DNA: TGCGCCAGCACCACCGGGACAGGGATGAGGAACACTGAAGCTTTCTTT.

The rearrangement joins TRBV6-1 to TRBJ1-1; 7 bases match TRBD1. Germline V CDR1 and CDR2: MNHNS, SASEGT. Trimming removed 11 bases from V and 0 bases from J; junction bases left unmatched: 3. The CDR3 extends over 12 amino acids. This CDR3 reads CADRVMNTEAFF. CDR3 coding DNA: TGTGCCGACAGGGTCATGAACACTGAAGCTTTCTTT.

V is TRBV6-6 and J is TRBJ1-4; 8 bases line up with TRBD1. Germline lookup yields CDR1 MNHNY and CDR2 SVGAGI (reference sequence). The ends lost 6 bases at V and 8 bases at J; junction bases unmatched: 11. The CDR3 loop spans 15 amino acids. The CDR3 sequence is CASRDPDRVGEKLFF. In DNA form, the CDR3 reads TGTGCCAGCAGGGACCCGGACAGGGTCGGGGAAAAACTGTTTTTT.

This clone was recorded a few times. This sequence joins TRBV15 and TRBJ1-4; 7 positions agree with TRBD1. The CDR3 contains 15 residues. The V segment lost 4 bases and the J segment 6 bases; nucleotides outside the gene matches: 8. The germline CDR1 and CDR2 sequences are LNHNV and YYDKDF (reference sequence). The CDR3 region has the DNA TGTGCCACCAGCATCAACAGGGGAAAGGATGAAAAACTGTTTTTT. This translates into CATSINRGKDEKLFF.

The CDR3 nucleotides read TGTGCCAGTAGTAACTCCGGACAGGGCGGAGGTCAGCCCCAGCATTTT. It is translated as CASSNSGQGGGQPQHF. This chain uses TRBV19 with TRBJ1-5; TRBD1 matches at 8 bases. Germline CDR1 is LNHDA and CDR2 is SQIVND (reference sequence). V lost 4 bases, J lost 6 bases, and 11 bases stayed unmatched. The CDR3 has 16 residues. The whole variable domain, filled in from reference TRBV19 and TRBJ1-5, reads DGGITQSPKYLFRKEGQNVTLSCEQNLNHDAMYWYRQDPGQGLRLIYYSQIVNDFQKGDIAEGYSVSREKKESFPLTVTSAQKNPTAFYLCASSNSGQGGGQPQHFGDGTRLSIL.

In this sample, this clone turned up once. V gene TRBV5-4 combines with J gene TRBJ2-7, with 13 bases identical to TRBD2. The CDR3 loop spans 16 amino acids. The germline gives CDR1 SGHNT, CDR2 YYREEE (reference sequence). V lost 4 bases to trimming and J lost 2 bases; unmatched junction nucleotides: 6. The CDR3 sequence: CASSRPLAGGAYEQYF. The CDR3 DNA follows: TGTGCCAGCAGCCGACCACTAGCGGGGGGGGCCTACGAGCAGTACTTC.

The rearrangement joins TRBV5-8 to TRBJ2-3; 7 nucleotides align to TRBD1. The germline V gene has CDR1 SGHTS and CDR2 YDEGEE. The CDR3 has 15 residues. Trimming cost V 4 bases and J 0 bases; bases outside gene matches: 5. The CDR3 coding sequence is TGTGCCAGCAGCCCGGGGACAGCTAGCACAGATACGCAGTATTTT. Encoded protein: CASSPGTASTDTQYF.

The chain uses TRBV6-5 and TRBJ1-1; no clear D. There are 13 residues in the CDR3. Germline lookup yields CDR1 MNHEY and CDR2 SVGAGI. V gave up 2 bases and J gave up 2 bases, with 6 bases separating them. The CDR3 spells CASSYQRNTEAFF. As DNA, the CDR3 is TGTGCCAGCAGTTACCAGCGTAACACTGAAGCTTTCTTT.

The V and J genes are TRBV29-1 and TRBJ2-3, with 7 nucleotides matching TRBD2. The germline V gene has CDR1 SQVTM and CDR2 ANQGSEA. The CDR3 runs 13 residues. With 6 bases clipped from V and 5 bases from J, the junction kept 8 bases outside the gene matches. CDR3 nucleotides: TGCAGCGTACAACGAGCGGGGAGAGATACGCAGTATTTT. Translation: CSVQRAGRDTQYF.

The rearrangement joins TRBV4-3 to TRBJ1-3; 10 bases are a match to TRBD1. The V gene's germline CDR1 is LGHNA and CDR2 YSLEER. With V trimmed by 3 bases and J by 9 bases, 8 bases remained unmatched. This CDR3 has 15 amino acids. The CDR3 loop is CASSHQRDRGSTIYF. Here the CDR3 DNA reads TGCGCCAGCAGCCATCAGCGGGACAGGGGTTCCACCATATATTTT.

The CDR3: CASSLGGKLYEQYF. The CDR3 bases are TGTGCCAGCAGCTTAGGAGGGAAACTCTACGAGCAGTACTTC. The chain recombines TRBV7-6 with TRBJ2-7, with D perhaps matching TRBD2 (5 bases). Germline CDR1 is SGHVS and CDR2 is FNYEAQ. This CDR3 is 14 amino acids long. V lost 1 base, J lost 3 bases, and 10 bases lay in between. Combining the CDR3 with reference TRBV7-6 and TRBJ2-7 gives the whole variable domain GAGVSQSPRYKVTKRGQDVALRCDPISGHVSLYWYRQALGQGPEFLTYFNYEAQQDKSGLPNDRFSAERPEGSISTLTIQRTEQRDSAMYRCASSLGGKLYEQYFGPGTRLTVT.